This T cell receptor beta chain appears in the sequencing data of a study of T cells in Graves' hyperthyroidism and ophthalmopathy. Amplification of TCR beta CDR3 regions was performed using RNA transcripts as template. The TCR CDR3 was amplified in a first-round RT-PCR using the HTBI primer set. TCRdb recomputed calls from the multiplex PCR reads with MiXCR, one row per CDR3 protein. Of about 600,000 distinct CDR3 sequences in the sample, 14% were seen once. Germline V gives CDR1 SQVTM, CDR2 ANQGSEA. V lost 3 bases to trimming and J lost 0 bases; unmatched junction nucleotides: 5. There are 15 residues in the CDR3. This clonotype showed up many times.

The source of this sequence is a woman aged 18-30 years with Graves' ophthalmopathy. V gene TRBV29-1 combines with J gene TRBJ2-1; the match to TRBD2 covers 7 bases. Sequencing used blood. This chain's CDR3 is CSVEVLASSYNEQFF. The CDR3 DNA reads TGCAGCGTTGAGGTACTAGCGAGCTCCTACAATGAGCAGTTCTTC.